The 8 T cell receptor beta chains presented below share a single source sample, sequenced in a study of OX40 agonist ivuxolimab in advanced cancers. Method: immunoSEQ multiplex PCR; TCRdb's copy keeps in-frame clones and lacks some. The sample contains some 17,000 clones, less than 90% of which appear only once. The sequencing used CD4+ or CD8+ T cells sorted from blood, collected in a trial of the OX40 agonist ivuxolimab. The receptors shown here come from an adult with an advanced solid tumor such as melanoma, head and neck, liver or kidney cancer.

Only a few counts were recorded for this clone. This sequence joins TRBV6-1 and TRBJ2-5, with 9 nucleotides matching TRBD2. Trimming took 5 bases from V and 5 from J; bases not matched to a gene: 9. From germline, CDR1 is MNHNS and CDR2 SASEGT. This CDR3 is 15 amino acids long. The CDR3 reads CASSLGSGGPETQYF. CDR3 in DNA: TGTGCCAGCAGTTTAGGGAGCGGGGGGCCGGAGACCCAGTACTTC.

The chain links TRBV7-6 to TRBJ2-1; D remains unclear. The ends were cut back, 5 bases at V and 5 bases at J, with 13 bases in the middle. Per the germline V gene, CDR1 is SGHVS and CDR2 is FNYEAQ. The CDR3 consists of 14 residues. CDR3 in amino acids: CASSQSRRDNEQFF. The DNA for the CDR3 is TGTGCCAGCAGCCAAAGTCGAAGGGACAATGAGCAGTTCTTC.

This rearrangement joins TRBV5-4 to TRBJ2-1; either TRBD1 or TRBD2 may supply D (6 bases each). Looked up from germline, CDR1 is SGHNT and CDR2 is YYREEE (reference sequence). The CDR3 contains 12 residues. The V gene lost 3 bases and the J gene lost 10 bases, with 11 bases spanning the gap. CDR3 sequence (DNA): TGTGCCAGCAGCTCCAAAGGGGGGGAGCAGTTCTTC. Protein product: CASSSKGGEQFF.

The V and J genes are TRBV7-6 and TRBJ2-7; tentative D call: TRBD2 (5 bases). CDR1 is SGHVS, CDR2 FNYEAQ, per germline. The ends were cut back, 0 bases at V and 7 bases at J, with 10 bases in the middle. CDR3 length: 13 residues. The CDR3 nucleotides are TGTGCCAGCAGCTTAGCGGGAGTAAGGGAGCAGTACTTC. Protein product: CASSLAGVREQYF.

The CDR3, as DNA: TGTGCCAGCAGTTTGACAGTCTTAGCTAACTATGGCTACACCTTC. Translation gives CASSLTVLANYGYTF. This rearrangement joins TRBV27 to TRBJ1-2; TRBD1 might be the D (5 bases). The germline gives CDR1 MNHEY, CDR2 SMNVEV (reference sequence). Trimming shortened V by 3 bases and J by 0 bases, and 11 bases separated the two germline ends. This CDR3 comprises 15 residues.

The chain has TRBV25-1 and TRBJ2-3, with D perhaps matching TRBD1 (5 bases). This CDR3 is 11 amino acids long. V was trimmed by 7 bases and J by 3 bases, leaving 5 bases between them. Looked up from germline, CDR1 is MGHDK and CDR2 is SYGVNS. The CDR3 reads CASTGTDTQYF. The DNA for the CDR3 is TGTGCCAGCACAGGGACAGATACGCAGTATTTT.

This chain links TRBV4-3 with TRBJ2-7, with 8 bases matching TRBD1. The CDR3 has 13 amino acids. Germline lookup yields CDR1 LGHNA and CDR2 YSLEER. J was trimmed by 3 bases and V by 2 bases; bases with no gene match: 0. CDR3 region: CASSQTGGYEQYF. CDR3 in DNA: TGCGCCAGCAGCCAAACAGGGGGCTACGAGCAGTACTTC.

In this sample, this clone turned up a few times. The J gene is TRBJ2-3, the V gene TRBV6-1, with 7 bases fitting TRBD2. Germline CDR1 reads MNHNS; CDR2 reads SASEGT. Trimming removed 2 bases from V and 4 bases from J; junction bases left unmatched: 6. This CDR3 region has 15 residues. The CDR3 sequence: CASSEIGLAADTQYF. As DNA, the CDR3 is TGTGCCAGCAGTGAAATAGGTCTAGCGGCAGATACGCAGTATTTT.